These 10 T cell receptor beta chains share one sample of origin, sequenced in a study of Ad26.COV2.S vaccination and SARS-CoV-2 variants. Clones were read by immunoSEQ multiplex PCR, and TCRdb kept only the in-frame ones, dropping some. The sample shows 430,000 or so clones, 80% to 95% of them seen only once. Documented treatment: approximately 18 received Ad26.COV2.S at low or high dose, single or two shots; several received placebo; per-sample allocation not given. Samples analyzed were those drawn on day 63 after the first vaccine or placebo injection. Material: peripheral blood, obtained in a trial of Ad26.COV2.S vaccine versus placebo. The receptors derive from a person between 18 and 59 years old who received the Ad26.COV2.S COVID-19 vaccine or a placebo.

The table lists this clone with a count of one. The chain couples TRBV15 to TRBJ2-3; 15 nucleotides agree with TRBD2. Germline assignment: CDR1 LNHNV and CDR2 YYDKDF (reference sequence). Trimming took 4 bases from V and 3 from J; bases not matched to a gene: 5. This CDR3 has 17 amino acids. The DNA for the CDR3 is TGTGCCACCAGCAAAGGGACTAGCGGGAGGATAACAGATACGCAGTATTTT. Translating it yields CATSKGTSGRITDTQYF.

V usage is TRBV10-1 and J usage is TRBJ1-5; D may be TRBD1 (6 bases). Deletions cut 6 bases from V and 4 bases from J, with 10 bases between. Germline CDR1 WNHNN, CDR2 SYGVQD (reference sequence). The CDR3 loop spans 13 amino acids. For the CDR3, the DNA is TGCGCCAGCAGGATCAGGGGAAATCAGCCCCAGCATTTT. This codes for CASRIRGNQPQHF.

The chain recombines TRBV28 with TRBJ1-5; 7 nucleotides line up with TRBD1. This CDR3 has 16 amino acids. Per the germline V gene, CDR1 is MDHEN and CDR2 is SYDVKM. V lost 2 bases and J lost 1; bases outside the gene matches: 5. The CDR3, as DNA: TGTGCCAGCAGTTTAGGTAAGGGGGCAAGCAATCAGCCCCAGCATTTT. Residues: CASSLGKGASNQPQHF.

Here the CDR3 DNA reads TGTGCCAGCAGTCCCTTTAGCAATCAGCCCCAGCATTTT. It specifies CASSPFSNQPQHF. V usage is TRBV6-2 or TRBV6-3 and J usage is TRBJ1-5; D is undetermined. The germline CDR1 and CDR2 sequences are MNHEY and SVGEGT. CDR3 size: 13 residues. Trimming removed 5 bases at V and 0 bases at J, with 5 bases between.

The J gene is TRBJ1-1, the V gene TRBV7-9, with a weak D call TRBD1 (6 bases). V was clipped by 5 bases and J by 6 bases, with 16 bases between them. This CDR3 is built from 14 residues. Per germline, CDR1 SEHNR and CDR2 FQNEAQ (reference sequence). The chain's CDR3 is CASSPSARGAEAFF. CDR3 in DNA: TGTGCCAGCAGCCCATCGGCCAGGGGCGCTGAAGCTTTCTTT.

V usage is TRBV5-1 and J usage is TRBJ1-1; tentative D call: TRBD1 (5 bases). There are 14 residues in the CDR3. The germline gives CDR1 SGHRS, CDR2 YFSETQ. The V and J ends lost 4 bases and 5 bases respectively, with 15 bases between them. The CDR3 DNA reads TGCGCCAGCAGCAAGTTGGAGGGGAAGACTGAAGCTTTCTTT. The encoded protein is CASSKLEGKTEAFF.

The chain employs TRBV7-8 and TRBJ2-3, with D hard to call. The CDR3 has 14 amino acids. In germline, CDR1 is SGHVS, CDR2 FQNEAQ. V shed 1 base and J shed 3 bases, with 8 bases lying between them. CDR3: CASSLGRVTDTQYF. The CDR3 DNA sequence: TGTGCCAGCAGCTTAGGACGAGTTACAGATACGCAGTATTTT. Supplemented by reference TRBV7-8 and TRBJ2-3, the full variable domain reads GAGVSQSPRYKVAKRGQDVALRCDPISGHVSLFWYQQALGQGPEFLTYFQNEAQLDKSGLPSDRFFAERPEGSVSTLKIQRTQQEDSAVYLCASSLGRVTDTQYFGPGTRLTVL.

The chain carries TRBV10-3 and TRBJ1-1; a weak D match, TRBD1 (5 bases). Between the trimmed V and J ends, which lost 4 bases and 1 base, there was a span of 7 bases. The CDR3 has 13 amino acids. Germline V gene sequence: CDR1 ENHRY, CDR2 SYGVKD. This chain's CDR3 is CAISGGGNTEAFF. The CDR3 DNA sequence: TGTGCCATCAGTGGCGGGGGGAACACTGAAGCTTTCTTT.

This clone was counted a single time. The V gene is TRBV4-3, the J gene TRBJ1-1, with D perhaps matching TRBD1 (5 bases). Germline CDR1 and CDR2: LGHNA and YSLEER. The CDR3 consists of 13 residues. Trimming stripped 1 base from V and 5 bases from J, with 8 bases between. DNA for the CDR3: TGCGCCAGCAGCCAAGTTTGGGGGACTGAAGCTTTCTTT. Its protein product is CASSQVWGTEAFF.

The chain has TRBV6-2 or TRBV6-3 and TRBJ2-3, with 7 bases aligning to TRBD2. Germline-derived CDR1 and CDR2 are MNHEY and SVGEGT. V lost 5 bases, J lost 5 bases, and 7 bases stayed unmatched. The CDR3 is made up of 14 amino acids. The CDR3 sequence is CASSARLAGDTQYF. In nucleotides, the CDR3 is TGTGCCAGCAGTGCCCGACTAGCAGGAGATACGCAGTATTTT.